A selection of T cell receptor beta chains follows, all from one sample in a study of blood T cell repertoires in COVID-19. Profiled with immunoSEQ multiplex PCR; TCRdb holds only in-frame clones, not every one. The repertoire includes 120,000 or so clones, under 85% of them detected once, and about 11% sits in the top ten. The sequencing sample was made of peripheral blood. The receptors were sampled from a man aged 55 to 70 with acute or convalescent COVID-19. CDR3s include the opening cysteine and the closing phenylalanine or tryptophan. The D gene is left open where the match is weak. The listing skips clone size in some rows; elsewhere it reads once, few, many or a size class.

d_gene	v_gene	abundance	j_gene	CDR3nt	CDR3aa
TRBD2	TRBV9	-	TRBJ2-1	TGTGCCAGCAGCGTGACTAGCGGGAATGAGCAGTTCTTC	CASSVTSGNEQFF
TRBD1	TRBV2	-	TRBJ1-3	TGTGCCAGCTTGGAGGACAGGGGCTACACCATATATTTT	CASLEDRGYTIYF
TRBD2	TRBV5-6	-	TRBJ2-1	TGTGCCAGCAGCTTGGTAGGGGCGGGACTAGCATACAATGAGCAGTTCTTC	CASSLVGAGLAYNEQFF
-	TRBV10-3	-	TRBJ2-1	TGTGCCATCAGTGAGTCTTCTGGAGAACAGTTCTTC	CAISESSGEQFF
TRBD1	TRBV28	-	TRBJ2-1	TGTGCCAGCAGTTCCGCCGGGACAGGGGGCTACAATGAGCAGTTCTTC	CASSSAGTGGYNEQFF
-	TRBV18	-	TRBJ1-1	TGTGCCAGCTCCCCGGGCCCCGTCGGGGCTGAAGCTTTCTTT	CASSPGPVGAEAFF
TRBD1	TRBV28	-	TRBJ2-7	TGTGCCAGCAGACAATCGGGACAGCCGCCGGACGAGCAGTACTTC	CASRQSGQPPDEQYF
TRBD2	TRBV3-1/TRBV3-2	-	TRBJ2-1	TGTGCCAGCAGCCCGGGACTAGCGGGAGAACTCTACAATGAGCAGTTCTTC	CASSPGLAGELYNEQFF
TRBD2	TRBV29-1	few	TRBJ2-3	TGCAGCGCGACTAGCGGCACAGATACGCAGTATTTT	CSATSGTDTQYF
-	TRBV5-4	-	TRBJ2-3	TGTGCCAGCAGCTTAGGACACCCAGGAGATACGCAGTATTTT	CASSLGHPGDTQYF
-	TRBV5-4	-	TRBJ1-1	TGTGCCAGCAGCAACCGGGTAAACTTGAACACTGAAGCTTTCTTT	CASSNRVNLNTEAFF
-	TRBV19	once	TRBJ1-5	TGTGCCAGTAGTATAGGAGGGTCGGAGGGAGGACAGCCCCAGCATTTT	CASSIGGSEGGQPQHF
-	TRBV4-1	-	TRBJ2-1	TGCGCCAGCAGCCTGAAGCCTGCCTTCGGGGAGTTCTTC	CASSLKPAFGEFF
TRBD2	TRBV2	-	TRBJ2-2	TGTGCCAGCAGTGACAGCGGGAGGATCGGGGAGCTGTTTTTT	CASSDSGRIGELFF
TRBD2	TRBV4-2	-	TRBJ2-5	TGTGCCAGCAGCCAACTAGCGGGCGCCCGCGAGACCCAGTACTTC	CASSQLAGARETQYF
-	TRBV27	once	TRBJ2-7	TGTGCCCAAAACAGAGATTACGAGCAGTACTTC	CAQNRDYEQYF
TRBD1	TRBV10-2	-	TRBJ1-5	TGCGCCAGCAGTGCGGGACAGAGAGATCAGCCCCAGCATTTT	CASSAGQRDQPQHF
-	TRBV19	once	TRBJ1-2	TGTGCCAGTAGTATATCCCGGACAAGCTATGGCTACACCTTC	CASSISRTSYGYTF
TRBD2	TRBV6-1	many	TRBJ2-7	TGTGCCAGCAGTGAAGGACTAGCGGGGACCTACGAGCAGTACTTC	CASSEGLAGTYEQYF
-	TRBV12-5	-	TRBJ1-1	TGTGCTAGTGGTTTCAGTCGGGGGGGGCGCATTTCTGAAGCTTTCTTT	CASGFSRGGRISEAFF
TRBD1	TRBV28	few	TRBJ1-5	TGTGCCAGCAGACTTCCGGGACAGGGGGGGAATCAGCCCCAGCATTTT	CASRLPGQGGNQPQHF
-	TRBV5-1	-	TRBJ1-1	TGCGCCAGCAGCTTGGCCGGGGGCGGGGGGAACACTGAAGCTTTCTTT	CASSLAGGGGNTEAFF
-	TRBV7-2	-	TRBJ1-4	TGTGCCAGCAGCCAGACGGAGAAACTGTTTTTT	CASSQTEKLFF
TRBD2	TRBV9	-	TRBJ2-1	TGTGCCAGCAGCGCCCGAAGCGGGAGCTCCTACAATGAGCAGTTCTTC	CASSARSGSSYNEQFF
-	TRBV3-1/TRBV3-2	-	TRBJ1-1	TGTGCCAGCAGCCTCACACTGAACACTGAAGCTTTCTTT	CASSLTLNTEAFF
TRBD1	TRBV5-1	-	TRBJ1-1	TGCGCCAGCAGCTTGTGGGGACAGCAAACTCTGAACACTGAAGCTTTCTTT	CASSLWGQQTLNTEAFF
TRBD1	TRBV13	-	TRBJ1-2	TGTGCCAGCAGCTTTGACAGGGCACAATATGGCTACACCTTC	CASSFDRAQYGYTF
-	TRBV6-5	-	TRBJ1-2	TGTGCCAGCAGTTACACAGGAAACGATGGCTACACCTTC	CASSYTGNDGYTF
-	TRBV28	few	TRBJ1-5	TGTGCCAGCAGTTTTTGGCAGAGCAATCAGCCCCAGCATTTT	CASSFWQSNQPQHF
-	TRBV5-1	-	TRBJ2-7	TGCGCCAGCAAATCCGGGAGCCATCGGGGCGAGCAGTACTTC	CASKSGSHRGEQYF
TRBD2	TRBV10-3	few	TRBJ2-7	TGTGCCATCAGTTCGGGACTAGCGGGCCAGGGGTTCCACGAGCAGTACTTC	CAISSGLAGQGFHEQYF
TRBD2	TRBV20-1	-	TRBJ2-5	TGCAGTGCTAGTAACCCCGGGACTAGCAGCATACTCGGGGAGACCCAGTACTTC	CSASNPGTSSILGETQYF
TRBD2	TRBV4-2	-	TRBJ2-7	TGTGCCAGCAGCCAAACTAGCGGAATCTCCTACGAGCAGTACTTC	CASSQTSGISYEQYF
-	TRBV10-1	-	TRBJ2-2	TGCGCCAGCAGTGCGGGGGGCCAACTCCCTACCGGGGAGCTGTTTTTT	CASSAGGQLPTGELFF
TRBD2	TRBV28	-	TRBJ2-1	TGTGCCAGCAGTTCGACTAGCGGGAGTGGTGAGCAGTTCTTC	CASSSTSGSGEQFF
-	TRBV14	-	TRBJ2-7	TGTGCCAGCAGCCAAGGACGAGGGTCCGAGCAGTACTTC	CASSQGRGSEQYF
-	TRBV29-1	-	TRBJ1-2	TGCAGCGTTGTTGGACAAGACTTTTATGGCTACACCTTC	CSVVGQDFYGYTF